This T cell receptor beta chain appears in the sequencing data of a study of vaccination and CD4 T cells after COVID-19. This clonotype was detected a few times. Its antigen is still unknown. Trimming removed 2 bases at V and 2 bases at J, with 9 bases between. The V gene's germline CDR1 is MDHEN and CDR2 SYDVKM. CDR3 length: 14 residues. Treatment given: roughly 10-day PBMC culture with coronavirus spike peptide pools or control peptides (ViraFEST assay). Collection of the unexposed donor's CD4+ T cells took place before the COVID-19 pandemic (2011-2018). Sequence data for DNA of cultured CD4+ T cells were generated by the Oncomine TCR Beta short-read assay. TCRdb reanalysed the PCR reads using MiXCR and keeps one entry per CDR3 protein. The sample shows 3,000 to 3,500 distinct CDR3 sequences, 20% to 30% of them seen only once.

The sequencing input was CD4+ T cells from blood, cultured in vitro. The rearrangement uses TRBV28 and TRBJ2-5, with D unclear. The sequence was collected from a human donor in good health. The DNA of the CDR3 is TGTGCCAGCAGTTTACTCGCTGTTCAAGAGACCCAGTACTTC. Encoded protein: CASSLLAVQETQYF. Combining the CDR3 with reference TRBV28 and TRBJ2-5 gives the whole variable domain DVKVTQSSRYLVKRTGEKVFLECVQDMDHENMFWYRQDPGLGLRLIYFSYDVKMKEKGDIPEGYSVSREKKERFSLILESASTNQTSMYLCASSLLAVQETQYFGPGTRLLVL.